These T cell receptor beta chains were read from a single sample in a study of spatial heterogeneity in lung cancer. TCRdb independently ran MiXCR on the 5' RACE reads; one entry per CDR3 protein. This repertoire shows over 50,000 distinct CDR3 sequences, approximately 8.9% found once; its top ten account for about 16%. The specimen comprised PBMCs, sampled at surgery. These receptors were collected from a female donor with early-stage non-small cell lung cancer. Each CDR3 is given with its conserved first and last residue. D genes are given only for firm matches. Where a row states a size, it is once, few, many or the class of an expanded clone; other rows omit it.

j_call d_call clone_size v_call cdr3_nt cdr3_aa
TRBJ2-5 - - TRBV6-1 TGTGCCAGCACCTGGAGTTTTGAAGAGACCCAGTACTTC CASTWSFEETQYF
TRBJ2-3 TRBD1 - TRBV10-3 TGTGCCATCAGTGAGAGAACCGGGACAGGTAGCACAGATACGCAGTATTTT CAISERTGTGSTDTQYF
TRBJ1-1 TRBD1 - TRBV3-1 TGTGCCAGCAGCCGTGGACAGGGGCCATTCGGTACTGAAGCTTTCTTT CASSRGQGPFGTEAFF
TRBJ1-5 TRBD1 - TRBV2 TGTGCCAGCAGGGCCGGGACAGGGGGCGATCAGCCCCAGCATTTT CASRAGTGGDQPQHF
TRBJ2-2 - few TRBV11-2 TGTGCCAGCAGCCAACGCTGGACGGGGAACACCGGGGAGCTGTTTTTT CASSQRWTGNTGELFF
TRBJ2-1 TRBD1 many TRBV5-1 TGCGCCAGCAGCTGGACAGGGCCCAATGAGCAGTTCTTC CASSWTGPNEQFF
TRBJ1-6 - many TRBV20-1 TGCAGTGCTAGAGATTTGCGACAGAATTCACCCCTCCACTTT CSARDLRQNSPLHF
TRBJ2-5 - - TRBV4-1 TGCGCCAGCAGCCAAGATGGAATAGCAGAGACCCAGTACTTC CASSQDGIAETQYF
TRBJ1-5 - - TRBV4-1 TGCGCCAGCGGGTCGGTGCAGCCCCAGCATTTT CASGSVQPQHF
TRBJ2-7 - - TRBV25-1 TGTGCCAGCAGTCCCCCAAGCGGAAACTCCTACGAGCAGTACTTC CASSPPSGNSYEQYF
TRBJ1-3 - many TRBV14 TGTGCCAGCAGCCAAGACCATGGAAACACCATATATTTT CASSQDHGNTIYF
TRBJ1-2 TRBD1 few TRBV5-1 TGCGCCAGCAGGGGGGACAGCCCTAACTATGGCTACACCTTC CASRGDSPNYGYTF
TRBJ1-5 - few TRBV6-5 TGTGCCAGCAGAGTAAGGGGTCAGCTCAATCAGCCCCAGCATTTT CASRVRGQLNQPQHF
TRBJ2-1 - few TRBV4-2 TGTGCCAGCAGCCAAGATAGTGGGGGAAACAATGAGCAGTTCTTC CASSQDSGGNNEQFF
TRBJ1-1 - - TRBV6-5 TGTGCCAGCAGTAGTCCTAAGTACACTGAAGCTTTCTTT CASSSPKYTEAFF
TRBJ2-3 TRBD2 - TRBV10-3 TGTGCCATCAGTGACTCAACTAGGGCTAGCGGAACAGATACGCAGTATTTT CAISDSTRASGTDTQYF
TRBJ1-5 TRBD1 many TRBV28 TGTGCCAGCGGCCGACAGGGCCGTCAGCCCCAGCATTTT CASGRQGRQPQHF
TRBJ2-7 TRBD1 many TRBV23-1 TGCGCCAGCAGTGACCAGACAGGGCGAAACTACGAGCAGTACTTC CASSDQTGRNYEQYF
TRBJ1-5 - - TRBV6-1 TGTGCCAGCAGTGAAAACAGGGATCATCATCAGCCCCAGCATTTT CASSENRDHHQPQHF
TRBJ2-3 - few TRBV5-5 TGTGCCAGCAGGGTTAGCGGAGATACGCAGTATTTT CASRVSGDTQYF
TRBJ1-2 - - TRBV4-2 TGTGCCAGCAGCCAGACCGGGACTAACTATGGCTACACCTTC CASSQTGTNYGYTF
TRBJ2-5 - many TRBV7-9 TGTGCCAGCAGCCAGGAAGGAGAGACCCAGTACTTC CASSQEGETQYF
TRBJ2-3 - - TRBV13 TGTGCCAGCAGCAGTGTAGTGGCAGGGGGCACAGATACGCAGTATTTT CASSSVVAGGTDTQYF
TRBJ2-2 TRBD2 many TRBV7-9 TGTGCCAGCAGCTTGGGCGGGAGGGCCGCCGGGGAGCTGTTTTTT CASSLGGRAAGELFF
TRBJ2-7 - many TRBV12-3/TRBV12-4 TGTGCCAGCAGTTTGAGAGGGATCTCCTACGAGCAGTACTTC CASSLRGISYEQYF
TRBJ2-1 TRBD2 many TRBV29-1 TGCAGCGCCTTCCTCCGGGAGGCCTTCAATGAGCAGTTCTTC CSAFLREAFNEQFF
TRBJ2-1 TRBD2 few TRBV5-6 TGTGCCAGCAGCATACTAGCGGGAGTTTCCTACAATGAGCAGTTCTTC CASSILAGVSYNEQFF
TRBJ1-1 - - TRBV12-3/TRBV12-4 TGTGCCAGCAGTCGCAACAGGGACACTGAAGCTTTCTTT CASSRNRDTEAFF
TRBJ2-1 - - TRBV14 TGTGCCACCCCGCCCCAGCCCTCCTACAATGAGCAGTTCTTC CATPPQPSYNEQFF
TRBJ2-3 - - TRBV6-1 TGTGCCAGCAGTGGGATCCCCTTAACTCGTACTAGCACAGATACGCAGTATTTT CASSGIPLTRTSTDTQYF
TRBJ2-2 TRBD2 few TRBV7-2 TGTGCCAGCAGCGCCCGCCGCGGGGGAACCGGGGAGCTGTTTTTT CASSARRGGTGELFF
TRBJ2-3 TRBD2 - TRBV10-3 TGTGCCATCAGTGAGTCGCTGAGCGGGGGCACAGATACGCAGTATTTT CAISESLSGGTDTQYF
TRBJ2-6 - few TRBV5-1 TGCGCCAGCAGCTTGGCCAACTCTGGGGCCAACGTCCTGACTTTC CASSLANSGANVLTF
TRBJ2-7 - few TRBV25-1 TGTGCCAGCAGCCGAGACAGCCACTCCTACGAGCAGTACTTC CASSRDSHSYEQYF
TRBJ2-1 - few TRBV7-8 TGTGCCAGCAGCGTAGAAGAGCAGTTCTTC CASSVEEQFF
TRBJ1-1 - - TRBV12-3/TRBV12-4 TGTGCCAGCAGTAAGACACAGAACACTGAAGCTTTCTTT CASSKTQNTEAFF
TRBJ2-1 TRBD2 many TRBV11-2 TGTGCCAGCAGCCTAGGGAATAGCGGGGGGCATGAGCAGTTCTTC CASSLGNSGGHEQFF
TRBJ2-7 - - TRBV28 TGTGCCAGCAGTTTCGGGCTACTCTCCTACGAGCAGTACTTC CASSFGLLSYEQYF
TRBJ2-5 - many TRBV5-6 TGTGCCAGCAGCTTGCGCTGGGGACCTCAAGAGACCCAGTACTTC CASSLRWGPQETQYF
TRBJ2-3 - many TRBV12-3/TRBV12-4 TGTGCCAGCAGTTCCCCATCAGTGTCTTCTAGCACAGATACGCAGTATTTT CASSSPSVSSSTDTQYF
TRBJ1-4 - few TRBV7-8 TGTGCCAGCAGCTTAACAGGGTTTTCGATTGCAACTAATGAAAAACTGTTTTTT CASSLTGFSIATNEKLFF
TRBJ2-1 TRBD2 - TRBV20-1 TGCAGTGCCAGGGGGACTAGCGGGAGGGCCTACAATGAGCAGTTCTTC CSARGTSGRAYNEQFF
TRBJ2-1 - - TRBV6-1 TGTGCCAGCAGTGCTGGAGGGGGTTATGAGCAGTTCTTC CASSAGGGYEQFF
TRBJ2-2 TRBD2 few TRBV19 TGTGCCAGTAGTAACAGCGGGAGGAGGTACACCGGGGAGCTGTTTTTT CASSNSGRRYTGELFF
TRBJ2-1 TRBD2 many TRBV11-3 TGTGCCAGCAGCCCACCCCGGGGACTAGCGGGAGGATCTGAGCAGTTCTTC CASSPPRGLAGGSEQFF
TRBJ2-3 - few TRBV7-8 TGTGCCAGCAGCTTCATACAGGGTACGGGGACAGATACGCAGTATTTT CASSFIQGTGTDTQYF
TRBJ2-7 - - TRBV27 TGTGCCAGCAGCCTGGGACCCTCCTACGAGCAGTACTTC CASSLGPSYEQYF
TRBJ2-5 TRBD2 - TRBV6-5 TGTGCCAGCACTATAACCTTCGGGGGGCAAGAGACCCAGTACTTC CASTITFGGQETQYF
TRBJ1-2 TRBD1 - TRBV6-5 TGTGCCAGCAGTTACGGCGGGGACAGTAGCTACTATGGCTACACCTTC CASSYGGDSSYYGYTF
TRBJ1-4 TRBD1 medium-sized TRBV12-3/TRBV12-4 TGTGCCAGCAGCCACAGACAGGGGGCGAGAGAAAAACTGTTTTTT CASSHRQGAREKLFF
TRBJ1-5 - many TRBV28 TGTGCCAGCAGTTCCAGGGCTAGCAATCAGCCCCAGCATTTT CASSSRASNQPQHF
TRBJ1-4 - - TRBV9 TGTGCCAGCAGCGTAGGTGAAGTTTTGTCTAATGAAAAACTGTTTTTT CASSVGEVLSNEKLFF
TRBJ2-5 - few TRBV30 TGTGCCTGGAGTGCCATTCCATGGACCCAGTACTTC CAWSAIPWTQYF
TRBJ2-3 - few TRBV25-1 TGTGCCAGCAGTGAAGAACATCGCACAGATACGCAGTATTTT CASSEEHRTDTQYF
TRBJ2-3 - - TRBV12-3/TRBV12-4 TGTGCCAGCAGTCCCGGACAGTTGTCCTATACGCAGTATTTT CASSPGQLSYTQYF
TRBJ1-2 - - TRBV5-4 TGTGCCAGCAGCTTCGATCAGGTTAACTATGGCTACACCTTC CASSFDQVNYGYTF
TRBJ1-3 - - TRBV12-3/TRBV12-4 TGTGCCACACAAGGATGGGGGAGCGGAAACACCATATATTTT CATQGWGSGNTIYF
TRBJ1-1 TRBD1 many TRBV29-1 TGCAGCGCCGACAGGGGTGCCACTGAAGCTTTCTTT CSADRGATEAFF
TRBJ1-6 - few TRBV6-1 TGTGCCAGCAGTGAATTGTGGGGCGTTGATTCACCCCTCCACTTT CASSELWGVDSPLHF